Listed below are T cell receptor beta chains from one sample, sequenced in a study of graft-versus-host responses after intestinal transplantation. These receptors lack a known antigen. TCRdb's copy holds only in-frame clones and misses some; the assay was immunoSEQ multiplex PCR. The sample records about 35,000 clones, roughly 93% being singletons. The sample was unstimulated CD8+ T cells sorted from spleen or lymph node cells, taken before transplant. The receptor set was obtained from a human donor who was the organ donor for an intestinal transplant. CDR3s include the opening cysteine and the closing phenylalanine or tryptophan. The D gene is left open where the match is weak. Clone size is given for some rows only: seen once, a few or many times, or a class if the clone is expanded.

clone size	J gene	D gene	CDR3 length	V gene	CDR3 DNA	CDR3 protein
once	TRBJ2-1	NA	11	TRBV30	TGTGCCTGGAGTGGAGGGAATGAGCAGTTCTTC	CAWSGGNEQFF
once	TRBJ2-2	TRBD1	19	TRBV28	TGTGCCAGCAGTTTCGAGAACCCGGGACAGGGATTTAACACCGGGGAGCTGTTTTTT	CASSFENPGQGFNTGELFF
NA	TRBJ1-1	NA	13	TRBV28	TGTGCCAGCAGTAGAGGGTTATACACTGAAGCTTTCTTT	CASSRGLYTEAFF
NA	TRBJ2-7	NA	12	TRBV27	TGTGCCAGCAGCCCGGACTACTACGAGCAGTACTTC	CASSPDYYEQYF
NA	TRBJ2-1	TRBD1	15	TRBV9	TGTGCCAGCAGCGTCGGGACAGGGGGCCGTAATGAGCAGTTCTTC	CASSVGTGGRNEQFF
NA	TRBJ2-5	TRBD2	14	TRBV29-1	TGCAGCGTTGGGCTAGCGGGAAGACAAGAGACCCAGTACTTC	CSVGLAGRQETQYF
NA	TRBJ2-7	TRBD2	16	TRBV5-1	TGCGCCAGCAGCTTGGCTGGCGGGAGACCTCCCTACGAGCAGTACTTC	CASSLAGGRPPYEQYF
NA	TRBJ1-4	TRBD1	15	TRBV18	TGTGCCAGCTCACCCCGGGACAGGGGAGTTGAAAAACTGTTTTTT	CASSPRDRGVEKLFF
once	TRBJ2-5	NA	15	TRBV28	TGTGCCAGCAGTGCGGGACTTTCAAACCAAGAGACCCAGTACTTC	CASSAGLSNQETQYF
NA	TRBJ2-1	TRBD1	15	TRBV5-8	TGTGCCAGCAGCTCGGGACAGGGAAGGGACAATGAGCAGTTCTTC	CASSSGQGRDNEQFF
NA	TRBJ2-3	TRBD2	13	TRBV5-1	TGCGCCAGCAGCTTGGTTAGCGGGGATACGCAGTATTTT	CASSLVSGDTQYF
NA	TRBJ1-4	NA	14	TRBV5-1	TGCGCCAGCAGCTTGGTGGGGAGAGGGGAAAAACTGTTTTTT	CASSLVGRGEKLFF
NA	TRBJ2-7	TRBD2	14	TRBV6-5	TGTGCCAGCAGTTACGCTAGCGGGGCCTACGAGCAGTACTTC	CASSYASGAYEQYF
NA	TRBJ1-5	NA	16	TRBV6-6	TGTGCCAGCAGTTACGTGGCGCGCCGGGGAAATCAGCCCCAGCATTTT	CASSYVARRGNQPQHF
NA	TRBJ2-7	TRBD2	16	TRBV7-6	TGTGCCAGCAGCTTAGACCAAGCGGGAACATCCTACGAGCAGTACTTC	CASSLDQAGTSYEQYF
NA	TRBJ2-7	NA	15	TRBV27	TGTGCCAGCAGTCCCTCGGGTAGCGGATCCTACGAGCAGTACTTC	CASSPSGSGSYEQYF
NA	TRBJ2-1	NA	11	TRBV7-9	TGTGCCAGCAGGGACTCGAATGAGCAGTTCTTC	CASRDSNEQFF
NA	TRBJ1-2	NA	12	TRBV5-1	TGCGCCAGCAGCTTCACTAACTATGGCTACACCTTC	CASSFTNYGYTF
NA	TRBJ2-1	NA	12	TRBV5-1	TGCGCCAGCAGCCCCGTTCGCGCCGAGCAGTTCTTC	CASSPVRAEQFF
NA	TRBJ1-4	TRBD1	16	TRBV11-2	TGTGCCAGCAGCTCCCCCTCCGGGACAGGGAGGGAAAAACTGTTTTTT	CASSSPSGTGREKLFF
NA	TRBJ1-6	TRBD1	17	TRBV14	TGTGCCAGCAGCCAACTCCGGACAGGCGGCTATAATTCACCCCTCCACTTT	CASSQLRTGGYNSPLHF
NA	TRBJ2-5	NA	13	TRBV9	TGTGCCAGCAGCCCAGGAGGGCGAGAGACCCAGTACTTC	CASSPGGRETQYF
NA	TRBJ2-7	TRBD2	16	TRBV4-3	TGCGCCAGCAGCCAAGTTGGAGCGGGAACCGGCTACGAGCAGTACTTC	CASSQVGAGTGYEQYF
NA	TRBJ1-2	NA	15	TRBV7-9	TGTGCCAGCAGCTTAGACCCAGGAGCTAACTATGGCTACACCTTC	CASSLDPGANYGYTF
NA	TRBJ2-3	TRBD2	19	TRBV2	TGTGCCAGCAGTGAAGGACGGACTAGCCGGATATCAGGCACAGATACGCAGTATTTT	CASSEGRTSRISGTDTQYF
NA	TRBJ1-4	NA	13	TRBV6-5	TGTGCCAGCAGTTACTCGATGGCGGAAAAACTGTTTTTT	CASSYSMAEKLFF
NA	TRBJ1-1	NA	16	TRBV7-9	TGTGCCAGCAGCTTATTTTTGAGGGTCACGGACACTGAAGCTTTCTTT	CASSLFLRVTDTEAFF
NA	TRBJ2-7	NA	14	TRBV11-2	TGTGCCAGCAGCTTAGAACCTATACTCTACGAGCAGTACTTC	CASSLEPILYEQYF
NA	TRBJ2-7	NA	13	TRBV6-5	TGTGCCAGCAGCCACTCGGATCCCTACGAGCAGTACTTC	CASSHSDPYEQYF
NA	TRBJ2-7	NA	15	TRBV11-3	TGTGCCAGCAGCTTCCTCCGGGAGACCTCCTACGAGCAGTACTTC	CASSFLRETSYEQYF
NA	TRBJ2-3	NA	16	TRBV10-3	TGTGCCATCTCTCAGTTGGCCACCCGGGGGAGGAATACGCAGTATTTT	CAISQLATRGRNTQYF
NA	TRBJ2-2	NA	16	TRBV7-3	TGTGCCAGCAGCCCGCGCGGGGGACAGAGGGCCGGGGAGCTGTTTTTT	CASSPRGGQRAGELFF
NA	TRBJ2-2	NA	15	TRBV10-3	TGTGCCATCAGTGAGTGGGACGCGAACACCGGGGAGCTGTTTTTT	CAISEWDANTGELFF
NA	TRBJ2-4	NA	19	TRBV21-1	TGTGCCAGCAGCATTAGTTCTAGCGGGAGTTGCTTCGCCAAAAACATTCAGTACTTC	CASSISSSGSCFAKNIQYF
NA	TRBJ2-7	NA	15	TRBV6-6	TGTGCCAGCAGTCAACAGGCGATACCCCTCTACGAGCAGTACTTC	CASSQQAIPLYEQYF